Shown below are 26 T cell receptor beta chains from a single sample sequenced in a study of beta chain features in type 1 diabetes. No antigen is known for these receptors. Isolated RNA was reverse transcribed in full, so expressed TCRB transcripts were sequenced. Sequenced by immunoSEQ multiplex PCR; TCRdb stores in-frame clones only, minus some. The table shows fewer than 300,000 clones, with roughly 20% occurring only once. Findings and caveats of the study: A moderate, significant TCRB CDR3 shortening appeared in type 1 diabetes across four CD4+ subsets.

The sample taken for sequencing was naive CD4+ T cells from blood. The receptors derive from a woman in her thirties or forties with type 1 diabetes.

The chain is built from TRBV7-9 and TRBJ1-1; no definite D call. The length of the CDR3 is 16 residues. The V gene lost 3 bases and the J gene lost 0 bases, with 14 bases spanning the gap. CDR1 is SEHNR, CDR2 FQNEAQ, per germline (reference sequence). Written as DNA, the CDR3 is TGTGCCAGCAGCTTTCTCACAGCTTATTTGAACACTGAAGCTTTCTTT. Encoded protein: CASSFLTAYLNTEAFF.

The rearrangement joins TRBV6-5 to TRBJ2-6; D remains ambiguous. Germline V gene lookup returns CDR1 MNHEY and CDR2 SVGAGI. The CDR3 is made up of 13 amino acids. The V and J ends lost 7 bases and 2 bases respectively, with 6 bases between them. The DNA for the CDR3 is TGTGCCAGCACTTCCCCTGGGGCCAACGTCCTGACTTTC. This encodes CASTSPGANVLTF.

A few counts support this clone. This chain's CDR3 is CSVYRGQETQYF. CDR3 sequence (DNA): TGCAGCGTTTACCGGGGTCAAGAGACCCAGTACTTC. The chain couples TRBV29-1 to TRBJ2-5, with D maybe TRBD2 (5 bases). The germline V gene has CDR1 SQVTM and CDR2 ANQGSEA. Trimming removed 5 bases at V and 2 bases at J, with 9 bases between. This CDR3 comprises 12 residues.

This chain uses TRBV7-9 with TRBJ1-1, with D uncertain. This CDR3 spans 13 amino acids. Trimming took off 3 bases at V and 8 bases at J, with 13 bases between the two ends. Germline V gives CDR1 SEHNR, CDR2 FQNEAQ (reference sequence). Here the CDR3 DNA reads TGTGCCAGCAGCTTTAGTAACCAAATGGAAGCTTTCTTT. Translated: CASSFSNQMEAFF.

The chain recombines TRBV4-3 with TRBJ1-1, with D possibly matching TRBD1 (6 bases). The CDR3 length is 15 residues. The V gene's germline CDR1 is LGHNA and CDR2 YSLEER. Trimming removed 4 bases at V and 1 base at J, with 13 bases between. CDR3 sequence (DNA): TGCGCCAGCAGCCGGTTCGGACAGAAGAACACTGAAGCTTTCTTT. It codes for CASSRFGQKNTEAFF.

The V gene is TRBV7-2, the J gene TRBJ2-3; 7 bases are shared with TRBD2. Losses at the gene ends were 3 bases for V and 5 bases for J; bases not matched to a gene: 5. Germline V gene sequence: CDR1 SGHTA, CDR2 FQGNSA. CDR3 length: 14 amino acids. The CDR3 reads CASSFSGRGDTQYF. CDR3 nucleotide sequence: TGTGCCAGCAGCTTTTCTGGGAGGGGAGATACGCAGTATTTT.

In this sample, this clone turned up a few times. This chain connects TRBV28 to TRBJ1-5; perhaps TRBD1 as D (5 bases). V was shortened by 1 base and J by 7 bases, with 8 bases between the two germline ends. Per germline, CDR1 MDHEN and CDR2 SYDVKM. CDR3 length: 13 residues. In DNA, the CDR3 is TGTGCCAGCAGTTTATCAGGGCGACAGCCCCAGCATTTT. Translation: CASSLSGRQPQHF.

This clone was seen more than once but under ten times. V and J are TRBV7-2 and TRBJ2-6; 9 bases map to TRBD1. The CDR3 runs to 16 residues. Germline V gene lookup returns CDR1 SGHTA and CDR2 FQGNSA. Trimming at V came to 6 bases and at J to 2 bases, leaving 5 bases not matched to a gene. The CDR3 DNA sequence: TGTGCCAGCAGTCGTACAGGGGGCGCTGGGGCCAACGTCCTGACTTTC. Its translation: CASSRTGGAGANVLTF.

A few counts support this clone. This rearrangement joins TRBV7-9 to TRBJ2-5; maybe TRBD2 (5 bases). CDR1 is SEHNR and CDR2 is FQNEAQ in the germline V gene (reference sequence). Deletions cut 2 bases from V and 5 bases from J, with 18 bases between. This CDR3 has 16 amino acids. This chain's CDR3 is CASSLLGREGWETQYF. In DNA form, the CDR3 reads TGTGCCAGCAGCTTATTAGGGAGAGAAGGTTGGGAGACCCAGTACTTC. Full variable domain (remainder filled in from reference TRBV7-9 and TRBJ2-5): DTGVSQNPRHKITKRGQNVTFRCDPISEHNRLYWYRQTLGQGPEFLTYFQNEAQLEKSRLLSDRFSAERPKGSFSTLEIQRTEQGDSAMYLCASSLLGREGWETQYFGPGTRLLVL.

The rearrangement uses TRBV5-4 and TRBJ2-1; the D gene is possibly TRBD1 (5 bases). Trimming shortened V by 0 bases and J by 5 bases, and 12 bases separated the two germline ends. The V gene's germline CDR1 is SGHNT and CDR2 YYREEE (reference sequence). The CDR3 covers 15 residues. CDR3 nucleotide sequence: TGTGCCAGCAGCTTGGCCGGACAATCCCACAATGAGCAGTTCTTC. Amino acid sequence: CASSLAGQSHNEQFF.

This rearrangement joins TRBV27 to TRBJ2-5; TRBD1 agrees at 9 bases. CDR1 is MNHEY, CDR2 SMNVEV, per germline (reference sequence). The CDR3 length is 14 residues. Trimming at V came to 6 bases and at J to 3 bases, leaving 5 bases not matched to a gene. CDR3 sequence: CASSHRTGEETQYF. Here the CDR3 DNA reads TGTGCCAGCAGCCACCGGACAGGGGAAGAGACCCAGTACTTC.

The rearrangement joins TRBV29-1 to TRBJ2-4; TRBD2 matches 7 bases. Germline CDR1 and CDR2: SQVTM and ANQGSEA. Trimming took 4 bases from V and 10 from J; bases not matched to a gene: 10. This CDR3 comprises 13 residues. The CDR3 loop is CSVGYGGLGIQYF. Written as DNA, the CDR3 is TGCAGCGTTGGGTACGGGGGGTTAGGGATTCAGTACTTC.

This chain uses TRBV2 with TRBJ2-1, with TRBD1 matching 7 bases. The germline V gene has CDR1 SNHLY and CDR2 FYNNEI. V was clipped by 5 bases and J by 3 bases; unmatched bases: 4. The CDR3 spans 14 residues. CDR3 nucleotides: TGTGCCAGCAGTCTCGGGGACAGCTACAATGAGCAGTTCTTC. The encoded protein is CASSLGDSYNEQFF.

The chain is built from TRBV30 and TRBJ2-1; TRBD2 agrees at 14 bases. The CDR3 runs to 15 residues. V was clipped by 5 bases and J by 5 bases; unmatched bases: 5. Germline values: CDR1 GTSNPN, CDR2 SVGIG (reference sequence). In DNA form, the CDR3 reads TGTGCCTGGGGGACTAGCGGGAGTGTCAACAATGAGCAGTTCTTC. This translates into CAWGTSGSVNNEQFF.

This clone has more than one count but fewer than ten. The rearrangement joins TRBV19 to TRBJ1-5; the D is unclear. Trimming took 1 base from V and 1 from J, leaving 11 bases between them. The CDR3 runs to 16 residues. Germline CDR1 LNHDA, CDR2 SQIVND (reference sequence). The chain's CDR3 is CASSIGEGRSNQPQHF. The CDR3, as DNA: TGTGCCAGTAGTATAGGGGAGGGAAGGAGCAATCAGCCCCAGCATTTT.

Only a few counts were recorded for this clone. This chain joins TRBV18 and TRBJ1-1; possible D gene TRBD1, 6 bases. CDR3 length: 13 amino acids. Trimming left V 6 bases short and J 5 bases short, with 13 bases between. Germline V lookup: CDR1 KGHSH, CDR2 LQKENI. CDR3: CASSAGVRTEAFF. The DNA for the CDR3 is TGTGCCAGCTCGGCAGGGGTTAGGACTGAAGCTTTCTTT. The full variable domain, in which reference TRBV18 and TRBJ1-1 provide the parts outside the CDR3, is NAGVMQNPRHLVRRRGQEARLRCSPMKGHSHVYWYRQLPEEGLKFMVYLQKENIIDESGMPKERFSAEFPKEGPSILRIQQVVRGDSAAYFCASSAGVRTEAFFGQGTRLTVV.

The V gene is TRBV6-5, the J gene TRBJ2-7; 8 bases line up with TRBD2. Trimming took 8 bases from V and 3 from J; bases not matched to a gene: 12. The CDR3 runs 15 residues. Germline V CDR1 and CDR2: MNHEY, SVGAGI. The CDR3 sequence is CASGAGGALGYEQYF. The CDR3 DNA reads as TGTGCCAGCGGGGCGGGAGGCGCCCTGGGCTACGAGCAGTACTTC.

CDR3 sequence reads: CASRSGGPLDEQFF. The DNA for the CDR3 is TGTGCCAGCCGGTCGGGAGGGCCTTTGGATGAGCAGTTCTTC. The genes are TRBV2 and TRBJ2-1; 8 bases line up with TRBD2. This CDR3 is 14 amino acids long. Germline V CDR1 and CDR2: SNHLY, FYNNEI. Trimming took 8 bases from V and 8 from J; bases not matched to a gene: 11.

The chain combines TRBV14 with TRBJ1-2; TRBD1 matches at 11 bases. V was clipped by 4 bases and J by 7 bases; unmatched bases: 8. The CDR3 totals 15 residues. Germline V lookup: CDR1 SGHDN, CDR2 FVKESK. CDR3 protein: CASSPWDRGSAGYTF. DNA of the CDR3: TGTGCCAGCAGCCCCTGGGACAGGGGGTCGGCTGGCTACACCTTC.

The rearrangement uses TRBV19 and TRBJ2-1; 10 bases align to TRBD1. Germline CDR1 and CDR2: LNHDA and SQIVND (reference sequence). CDR3 length: 15 residues. The junction had 8 bases not matched to a gene; V was cut back by 4 bases and J by 8 bases. The chain's CDR3 is CASSTDRGLSHEQFF. For the CDR3, the DNA is TGTGCCAGTAGTACCGACAGGGGGCTTAGCCATGAGCAGTTCTTC.

This clone was seen only a few times. This chain links TRBV7-9 with TRBJ2-7, with D perhaps matching TRBD1 (6 bases). The CDR3 runs 15 residues. CDR1 and CDR2 (germline): SEHNR, FQNEAQ (reference sequence). V lost 4 bases to trimming and J lost 2 bases, with 15 bases between them. The CDR3 reads CASSSSGQTTYEQYF. CDR3 nucleotide sequence: TGTGCCAGCAGCTCCTCCGGACAGACAACCTACGAGCAGTACTTC.

This sequence joins TRBV30 and TRBJ1-5; D not certain. The CDR3 covers 14 residues. The V and J ends lost 4 bases and 0 bases respectively, with 10 bases between them. CDR1 is GTSNPN, CDR2 SVGIG, per germline (reference sequence). This CDR3 is CAWKHSYSNQPQHF. DNA of the CDR3: TGTGCCTGGAAGCACAGTTATAGCAATCAGCCCCAGCATTTT.

This clone came up a few times. Other nucleotide sequences from this sample produce the same CDR3. V gene TRBV6-6 combines with J gene TRBJ2-5; D is unclear. Per germline, CDR1 MNHNY and CDR2 SVGAGI (reference sequence). The CDR3 extends over 11 amino acids. V gave up 8 bases and J gave up 4 bases, with 8 bases separating them. CDR3 sequence reads: CASSSGETQYF. The CDR3 DNA is TGTGCCAGCTCCTCGGGAGAGACCCAGTACTTC.

The chain couples TRBV7-3 to TRBJ2-7; D is possibly TRBD1 (6 bases). Germline CDR1 is SGHTA and CDR2 is FQGTGA. Trimming took 3 bases from V and 0 from J, leaving 9 bases between them. The CDR3 loop spans 14 amino acids. The CDR3 region is CASSLQGFSYEQYF. In DNA, the CDR3 is TGTGCCAGCAGCTTGCAGGGGTTCTCCTACGAGCAGTACTTC. Together with reference TRBV7-3 and TRBJ2-7, the CDR3 gives the full variable domain: GAGVSQTPSNKVTEKGKYVELRCDPISGHTALYWYRQSLGQGPEFLIYFQGTGAADDSGLPNDRFFAVRPEGSVSTLKIQRTERGDSAVYLCASSLQGFSYEQYFGPGTRLTVT.

This clone was seen more than once but under ten times. The chain is built from TRBV18 and TRBJ2-3, with D tentatively TRBD2 (5 bases). V was shortened by 5 bases and J by 6 bases, with 12 bases between the two germline ends. Looked up from germline, CDR1 is KGHSH and CDR2 is LQKENI. This CDR3 has 13 amino acids. The CDR3 DNA reads as TGTGCCAGCTCATTTACTAGTTCCGATACGCAGTATTTT. This gives the protein CASSFTSSDTQYF.

This clone was found a few times. This chain joins TRBV5-6 and TRBJ2-1; the D gene is possibly TRBD1 (6 bases). Trimming left V 3 bases short and J 13 bases short, with 11 bases between. Germline assignment: CDR1 SGHDT and CDR2 YYEEEE. The CDR3 length is 11 residues. The CDR3 DNA sequence: TGTGCCAGCAGCTCAGGGGCTACCCAGTTCTTC. It is translated as CASSSGATQFF.